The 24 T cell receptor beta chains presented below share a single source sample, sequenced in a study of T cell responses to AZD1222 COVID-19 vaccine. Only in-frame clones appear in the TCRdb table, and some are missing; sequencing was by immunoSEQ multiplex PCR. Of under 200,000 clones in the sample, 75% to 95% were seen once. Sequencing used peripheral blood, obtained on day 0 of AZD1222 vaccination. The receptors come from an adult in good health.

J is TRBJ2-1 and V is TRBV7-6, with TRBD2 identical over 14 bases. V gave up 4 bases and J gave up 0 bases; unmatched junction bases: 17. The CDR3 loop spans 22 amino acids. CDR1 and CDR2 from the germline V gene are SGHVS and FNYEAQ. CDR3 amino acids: CASSSLHTGLAGGRSSYNEQFF. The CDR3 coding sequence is TGTGCCAGCAGCTCGCTCCACACCGGACTAGCGGGGGGACGGAGCTCCTACAATGAGCAGTTCTTC. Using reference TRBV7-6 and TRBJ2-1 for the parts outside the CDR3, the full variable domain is GAGVSQSPRYKVTKRGQDVALRCDPISGHVSLYWYRQALGQGPEFLTYFNYEAQQDKSGLPNDRFSAERPEGSISTLTIQRTEQRDSAMYRCASSSLHTGLAGGRSSYNEQFFGPGTRLTVL.

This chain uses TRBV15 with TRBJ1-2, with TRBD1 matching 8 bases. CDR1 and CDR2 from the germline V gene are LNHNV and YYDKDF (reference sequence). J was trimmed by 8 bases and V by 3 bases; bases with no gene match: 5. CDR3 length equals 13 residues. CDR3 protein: CATSSQGAQGYTF. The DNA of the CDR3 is TGTGCCACCAGCAGCCAGGGGGCGCAGGGCTACACCTTC.

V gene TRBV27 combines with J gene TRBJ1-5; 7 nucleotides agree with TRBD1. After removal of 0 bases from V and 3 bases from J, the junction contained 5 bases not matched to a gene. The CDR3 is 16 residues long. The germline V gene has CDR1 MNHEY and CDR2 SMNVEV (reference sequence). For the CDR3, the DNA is TGTGCCAGCAGTTTATCCGGGGGACAGTCCAATCAGCCCCAGCATTTT. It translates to CASSLSGGQSNQPQHF.

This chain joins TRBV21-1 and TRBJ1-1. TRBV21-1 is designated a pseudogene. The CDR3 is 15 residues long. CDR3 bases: TGTGCCAGCAGCGAAGAAGAGGTCAGGTTACCTGAAGCTTTCTTT. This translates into CASSEEEVRLPEAFF.

The CDR3 sequence is CASSPQIPTGYSGNTIYF. The CDR3 DNA sequence: TGTGCCAGCAGCCCACAAATTCCGACAGGGTACTCTGGAAACACCATATATTTT. J is TRBJ1-3 and V is TRBV28; 7 positions match TRBD1. The V gene's germline CDR1 is MDHEN and CDR2 SYDVKM. The CDR3 sequence is 18 residues long. V lost 6 bases to trimming and J lost 0 bases; unmatched junction nucleotides: 14.

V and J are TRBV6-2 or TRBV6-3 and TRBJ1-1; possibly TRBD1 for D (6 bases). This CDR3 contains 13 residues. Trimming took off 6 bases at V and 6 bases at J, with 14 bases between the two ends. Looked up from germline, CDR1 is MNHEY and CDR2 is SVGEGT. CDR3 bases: TGTGCCAGCAGCCGGGGACAATTGTCTGAAGCTTTCTTT. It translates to CASSRGQLSEAFF.

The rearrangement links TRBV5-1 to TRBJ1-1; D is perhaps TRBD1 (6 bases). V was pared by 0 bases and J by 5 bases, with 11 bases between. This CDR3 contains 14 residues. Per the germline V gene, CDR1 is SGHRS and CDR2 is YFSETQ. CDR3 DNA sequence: TGCGCCAGCAGCTTGGGACAGGCGGTGACTGAAGCTTTCTTT. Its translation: CASSLGQAVTEAFF.

The CDR3: CASSRGTRTDTQYF. DNA for the CDR3: TGTGCCAGTAGCCGTGGGACACGCACAGATACGCAGTATTTT. The chain carries TRBV19 and TRBJ2-3; the D gene is possibly TRBD1 (6 bases). Trimming removed 6 bases from V and 1 base from J, with 11 bases in between. The CDR3 is 14 residues long. Germline V CDR1 and CDR2: LNHDA, SQIVND (reference sequence).

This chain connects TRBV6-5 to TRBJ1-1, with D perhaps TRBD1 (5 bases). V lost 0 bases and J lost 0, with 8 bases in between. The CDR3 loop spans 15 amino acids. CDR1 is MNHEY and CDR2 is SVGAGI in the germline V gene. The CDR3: CASSYSPGLNTEAFF. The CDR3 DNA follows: TGTGCCAGCAGTTACTCACCAGGGCTGAACACTGAAGCTTTCTTT.

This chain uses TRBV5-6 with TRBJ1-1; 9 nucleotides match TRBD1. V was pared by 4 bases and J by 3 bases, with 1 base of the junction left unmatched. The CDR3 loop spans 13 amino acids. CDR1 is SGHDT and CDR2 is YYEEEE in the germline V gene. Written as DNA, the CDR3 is TGTGCCAGCAGCGGACAGGGGTACACTGAAGCTTTCTTT. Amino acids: CASSGQGYTEAFF.

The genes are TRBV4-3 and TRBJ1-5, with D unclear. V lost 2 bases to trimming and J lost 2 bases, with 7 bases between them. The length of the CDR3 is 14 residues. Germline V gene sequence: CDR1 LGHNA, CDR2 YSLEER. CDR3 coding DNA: TGCGCCAGCAGCCAAAGGAGGGGCAATCAGCCCCAGCATTTT. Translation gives CASSQRRGNQPQHF.

CDR3 in amino acids: CASSPMTGLNNQPQHF. CDR3 DNA sequence: TGTGCCAGCTCACCTATGACGGGACTGAATAATCAGCCCCAGCATTTT. The J gene is TRBJ1-5, the V gene TRBV18; tentative D call: TRBD1 (5 bases). The CDR3 totals 16 residues. Trimming stripped 3 bases from V and 4 bases from J, with 16 bases between. The V gene's germline CDR1 is KGHSH and CDR2 LQKENI.

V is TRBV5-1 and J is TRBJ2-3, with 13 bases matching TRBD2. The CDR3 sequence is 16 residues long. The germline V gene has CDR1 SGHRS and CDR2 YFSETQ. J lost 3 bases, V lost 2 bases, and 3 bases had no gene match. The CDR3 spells CASSFPLAGGTDTQYF. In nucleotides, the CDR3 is TGCGCCAGCAGCTTTCCACTAGCGGGGGGGACAGATACGCAGTATTTT.

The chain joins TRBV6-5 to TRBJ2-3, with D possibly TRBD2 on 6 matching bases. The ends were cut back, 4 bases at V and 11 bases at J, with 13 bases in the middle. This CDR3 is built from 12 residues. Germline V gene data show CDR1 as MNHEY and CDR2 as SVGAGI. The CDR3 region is CASSWHGGMQYF. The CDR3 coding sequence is TGTGCCAGCAGTTGGCACGGGGGTATGCAGTATTTT.

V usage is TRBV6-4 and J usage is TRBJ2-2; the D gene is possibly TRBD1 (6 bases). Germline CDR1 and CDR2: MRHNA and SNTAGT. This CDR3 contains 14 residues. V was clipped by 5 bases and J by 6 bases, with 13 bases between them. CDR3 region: CASSYATGSGELFF. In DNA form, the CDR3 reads TGTGCCAGCAGTTACGCCACAGGGTCCGGGGAGCTGTTTTTT.

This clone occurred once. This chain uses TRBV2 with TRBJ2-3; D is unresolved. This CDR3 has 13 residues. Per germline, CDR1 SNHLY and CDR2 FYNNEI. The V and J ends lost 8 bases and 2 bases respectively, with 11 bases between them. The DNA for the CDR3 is TGTGCCAGCTGCTACTCTTTCACAGATACGCAGTATTTT. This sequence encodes CASCYSFTDTQYF.

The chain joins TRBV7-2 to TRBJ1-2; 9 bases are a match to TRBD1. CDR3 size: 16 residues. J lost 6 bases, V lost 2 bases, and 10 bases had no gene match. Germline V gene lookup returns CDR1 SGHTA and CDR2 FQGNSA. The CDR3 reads CASSLPGQGLLNGYTF. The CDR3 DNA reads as TGTGCCAGCAGCTTACCGGGACAGGGTCTATTGAATGGCTACACCTTC.

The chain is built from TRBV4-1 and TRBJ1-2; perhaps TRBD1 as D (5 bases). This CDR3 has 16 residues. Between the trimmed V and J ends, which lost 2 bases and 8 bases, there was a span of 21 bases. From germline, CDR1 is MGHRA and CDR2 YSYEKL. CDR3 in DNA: TGCGCCAGCAGCCAATACAAGCTACAGGCTGAGGAGGGCTACACCTTC. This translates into CASSQYKLQAEEGYTF.

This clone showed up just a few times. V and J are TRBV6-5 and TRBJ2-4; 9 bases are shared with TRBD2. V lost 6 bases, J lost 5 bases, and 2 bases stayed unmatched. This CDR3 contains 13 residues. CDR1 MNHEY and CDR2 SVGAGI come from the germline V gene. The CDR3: CASRRLAENIQYF. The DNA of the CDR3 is TGTGCCAGCAGGCGACTAGCGGAAAACATTCAGTACTTC.

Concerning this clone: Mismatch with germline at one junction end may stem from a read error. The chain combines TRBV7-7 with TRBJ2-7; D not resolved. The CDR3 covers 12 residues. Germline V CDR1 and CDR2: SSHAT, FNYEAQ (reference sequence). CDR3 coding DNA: TGTGCTAGCAACGAAAGGGTCCACGAGCAGTACTTC. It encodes CASNERVHEQYF. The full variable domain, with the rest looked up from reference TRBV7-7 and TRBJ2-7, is GAGVSQSPRYKVTKRGQDVTLRCDPISSHATLYWYQQALGQGPEFLTYFNYEAQPDKSGLPSDRFSAERPEGSISTLTIQRTEQRDSAMYRCASNERVHEQYFGPGTRLTVT.

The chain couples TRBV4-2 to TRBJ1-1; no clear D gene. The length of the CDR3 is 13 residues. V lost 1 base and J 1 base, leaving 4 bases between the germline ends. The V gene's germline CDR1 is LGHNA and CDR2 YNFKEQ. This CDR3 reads CASSQGENTEAFF. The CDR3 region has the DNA TGTGCCAGCAGCCAAGGGGAGAACACTGAAGCTTTCTTT.

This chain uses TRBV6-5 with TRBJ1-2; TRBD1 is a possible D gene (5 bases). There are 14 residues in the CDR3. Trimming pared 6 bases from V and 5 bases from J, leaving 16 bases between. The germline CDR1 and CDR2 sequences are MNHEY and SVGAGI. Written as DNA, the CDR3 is TGTGCCAGCAGCCCCGCCGGGGGGGAGTATGGCTACACCTTC. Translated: CASSPAGGEYGYTF.

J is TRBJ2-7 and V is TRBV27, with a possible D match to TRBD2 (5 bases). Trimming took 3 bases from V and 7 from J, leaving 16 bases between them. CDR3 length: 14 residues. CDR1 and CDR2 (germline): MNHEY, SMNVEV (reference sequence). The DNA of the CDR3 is TGTGCCAGCAGTTTCCGGGTCCCACCGGGGGAGCAGTACTTC. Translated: CASSFRVPPGEQYF.

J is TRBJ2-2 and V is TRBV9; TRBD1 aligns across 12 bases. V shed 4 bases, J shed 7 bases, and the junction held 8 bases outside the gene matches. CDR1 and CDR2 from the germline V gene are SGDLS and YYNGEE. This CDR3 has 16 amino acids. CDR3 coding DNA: TGTGCCAGCAGCTCGCGGGGGACAGGGGGCATCGGGGAGCTGTTTTTT. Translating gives CASSSRGTGGIGELFF.